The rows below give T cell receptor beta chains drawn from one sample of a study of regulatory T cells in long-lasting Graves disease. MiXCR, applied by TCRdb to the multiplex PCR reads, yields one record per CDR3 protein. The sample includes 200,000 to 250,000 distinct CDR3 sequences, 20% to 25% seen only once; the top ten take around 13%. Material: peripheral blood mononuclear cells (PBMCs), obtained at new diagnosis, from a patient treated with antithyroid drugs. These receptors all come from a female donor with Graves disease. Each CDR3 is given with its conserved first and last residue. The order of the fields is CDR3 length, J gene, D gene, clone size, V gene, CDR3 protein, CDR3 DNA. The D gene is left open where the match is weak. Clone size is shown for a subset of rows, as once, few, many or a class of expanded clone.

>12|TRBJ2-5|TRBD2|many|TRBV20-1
CSATPGGETQYF
TGCAGTGCTACGCCGGGGGGAGAGACCCAGTACTTC
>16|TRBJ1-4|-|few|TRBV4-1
CASSQIIQDVNEKLFF
TGCGCCAGCAGCCAAATAATACAGGACGTTAATGAAAAACTGTTTTTT
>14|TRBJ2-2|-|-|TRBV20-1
CSASVGGNTGELFF
TGCAGTGCTTCAGTAGGAGGCAACACCGGGGAGCTGTTTTTT
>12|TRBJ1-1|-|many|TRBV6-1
CASSVWGREAFF
TGTGCCAGCAGTGTCTGGGGGCGCGAAGCTTTCTTT
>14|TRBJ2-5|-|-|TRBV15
CATSRDHPQETQYF
TGTGCCACCAGCAGAGACCACCCGCAAGAGACCCAGTACTTC
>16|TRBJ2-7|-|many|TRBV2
CASSEASKTGNYEQYF
TGTGCCAGCAGTGAAGCCTCCAAGACCGGGAACTACGAGCAGTACTTC
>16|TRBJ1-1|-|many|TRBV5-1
CASRPSFSIGGTEAFF
TGCGCCAGCAGGCCAAGCTTCAGTATTGGGGGCACTGAAGCTTTCTTT
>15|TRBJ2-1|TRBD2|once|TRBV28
CASRLRLAGNNEQFF
TGTGCCAGCAGATTACGGCTAGCGGGGAACAATGAGCAGTTCTTC
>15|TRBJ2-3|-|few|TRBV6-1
CASGSTDRLTDTQYF
TGTGCCAGCGGGTCAACCGACAGACTCACAGATACGCAGTATTTT
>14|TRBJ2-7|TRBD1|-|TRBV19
CASSIGDRGDEQYF
TGTGCCAGTAGTATCGGGGACAGGGGCGACGAGCAGTACTTC
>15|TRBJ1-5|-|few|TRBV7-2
CASSLRGVSNQPQHF
TGTGCCAGCAGCCTCCGTGGGGTCAGCAATCAGCCCCAGCATTTT
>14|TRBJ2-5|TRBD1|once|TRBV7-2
CASSLRTGKETQYF
TGTGCCAGCAGCTTGAGGACAGGGAAAGAGACCCAGTACTTC
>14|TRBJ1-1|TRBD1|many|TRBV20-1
CSAIAGQAGTEAFF
TGCAGTGCTATTGCGGGACAGGCGGGTACTGAAGCTTTCTTT
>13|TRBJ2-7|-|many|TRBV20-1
CSARRTSSYEQYF
TGCAGTGCTAGGAGAACAAGCTCCTACGAGCAGTACTTC
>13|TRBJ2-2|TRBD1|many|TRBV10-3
CATRTGSRGELFF
TGTGCCACACGGACAGGATCGAGAGGGGAGCTGTTTTTT
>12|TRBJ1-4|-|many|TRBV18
CASSHPVGKLFF
TGTGCCAGCTCACATCCGGTAGGAAAACTGTTTTTT
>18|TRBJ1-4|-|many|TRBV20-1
CSARVPTGKVATNEKLFF
TGCAGTGCTAGAGTTCCCACAGGGAAAGTCGCAACTAATGAAAAACTGTTTTTT
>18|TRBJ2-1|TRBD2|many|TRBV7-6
CASSSAFLAGGSYNEQFF
TGTGCCAGCAGCTCCGCCTTTCTAGCGGGGGGGTCCTACAATGAGCAGTTCTTC
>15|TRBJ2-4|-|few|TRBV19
CASSMEARGKNIQYF
TGTGCCAGTAGTATGGAGGCCAGGGGCAAAAACATTCAGTACTTC
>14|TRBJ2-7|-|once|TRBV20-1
CSAREGGGGSEQYF
TGCAGTGCTAGAGAGGGAGGAGGGGGTTCCGAGCAGTACTTC
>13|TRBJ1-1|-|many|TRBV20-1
CSARRGGNTEAFF
TGCAGTGCTAGACGCGGGGGGAACACTGAAGCTTTCTTT
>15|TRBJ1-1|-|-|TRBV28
CASTYLTGRDTEAFF
TGTGCCAGCACCTATTTGACAGGACGGGACACTGAAGCTTTCTTT
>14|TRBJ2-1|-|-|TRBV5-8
CASSLPGAGNEQFF
TGTGCCAGCAGCTTACCAGGGGCAGGCAATGAGCAGTTCTTC
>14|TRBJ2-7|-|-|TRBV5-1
CASSVQGTAYEQYF
TGCGCCAGCAGCGTACAGGGTACGGCCTACGAGCAGTACTTC
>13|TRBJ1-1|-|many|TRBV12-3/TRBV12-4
CASSFRYSTEAFF
TGTGCCAGCAGTTTCCGTTATAGCACTGAAGCTTTCTTT
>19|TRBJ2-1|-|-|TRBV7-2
CASSREPRETTEVYNEQFF
TGTGCCAGCAGCAGAGAACCCCGGGAGACTACCGAAGTCTACAATGAGCAGTTCTTC
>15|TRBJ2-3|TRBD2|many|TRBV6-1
CASSASGSLSDTQYF
TGTGCCAGCAGTGCTAGCGGGAGTTTGTCAGATACGCAGTATTTT
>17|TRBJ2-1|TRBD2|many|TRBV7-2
CASSLRTSGEGKNEQFF
TGTGCCAGCAGCTTGCGGACTAGCGGGGAAGGTAAGAATGAGCAGTTCTTC